A selection of T cell receptor beta chains follows, all from one sample in a study of cytomegalovirus exposure and HLA in healthy donors. The table came from immunoSEQ multiplex PCR; TCRdb's copy has only in-frame clones and leaves some out. The sample holds over 75,000 clones; under 95% are singletons and the top ten take approximately 2%. Sequenced input: PBMCs. The receptors stem from a man aged 25-45 years in good health and CMV-seronegative. Each CDR3 is given with its conserved first and last residue. A D gene is named only where the DNA matches it firmly. Clone size is not always given. Where it is, it says once, few, many or a class for expanded clones.

size | J | V | D | CDR3 | DNA
. | TRBJ2-6 | TRBV5-6 | . | CASSLMSGGANVLTF | TGTGCCAGCAGCTTGATGTCGGGTGGGGCCAACGTCCTGACTTTC
. | TRBJ1-1 | TRBV7-2 | . | CASSYPSERGYTEAFF | TGTGCCAGCAGCTACCCCTCTGAACGGGGATACACTGAAGCTTTCTTT
. | TRBJ2-7 | TRBV2 | . | CASIRVGNPGLGEQYF | TGTGCCAGCATCCGGGTCGGAAACCCCGGTTTGGGCGAGCAGTACTTC
. | TRBJ1-1 | TRBV27 | TRBD1 | CASSPSRTGDFSGTEAFF | TGTGCCAGCAGTCCAAGCCGGACAGGGGATTTTTCGGGCACTGAAGCTTTCTTT
. | TRBJ1-4 | TRBV11-2 | . | CASSWGEWHSTNEKLFF | TGTGCCAGCAGCTGGGGGGAATGGCATTCAACTAATGAAAAACTGTTTTTT
. | TRBJ2-7 | TRBV7-8 | TRBD2 | CASSLGGLAGTHF | TGTGCCAGCAGCTTAGGTGGGCTAGCGGGAACCCACTTC
. | TRBJ1-4 | TRBV7-9 | TRBD1 | CASSLGQGDEKLFF | TGTGCCAGCAGCCTCGGACAGGGAGATGAAAAACTGTTTTTT
. | TRBJ2-7 | TRBV6-6 | TRBD1 | CASKPDQGVRYEQYF | TGTGCCAGCAAACCAGACCAGGGGGTACGGTACGAGCAGTACTTC
. | TRBJ2-3 | TRBV14 | . | CASSRSAPGDTQYF | TGTGCCAGCAGCCGGTCAGCCCCGGGAGATACGCAGTATTTT
. | TRBJ1-5 | TRBV5-5 | TRBD1 | CASSTGQASNQPQHF | TGTGCCAGCAGCACCGGACAGGCAAGCAATCAGCCCCAGCATTTT
. | TRBJ2-2 | TRBV13 | . | CASNSVSGQGGSPGELFF | TGTGCCAGCAACTCCGTATCGGGACAAGGAGGATCCCCCGGGGAGCTGTTTTTT
. | TRBJ1-1 | TRBV7-2 | TRBD1 | CASSWDRNTEAFF | TGTGCCAGCAGCTGGGACAGAAACACTGAAGCTTTCTTT
few | TRBJ2-7 | TRBV2 | . | CASSFGYEQYF | TGTGCCAGCAGTTTCGGCTACGAGCAGTACTTC
. | TRBJ2-1 | TRBV10-1 | TRBD2 | CASTEGSGRTGANNEQFF | TGCGCCAGCACCGAGGGTAGCGGGAGAACGGGGGCGAACAATGAGCAGTTCTTC
. | TRBJ2-7 | TRBV6-1 | TRBD2 | CASIPTGGVSYEQYF | TGTGCCAGCATCCCCACTGGGGGGGTCTCCTACGAGCAGTACTTC
. | TRBJ1-6 | TRBV19 | TRBD1 | CASSIEGTGGAAYNSPLHF | TGTGCCAGTAGTATAGAAGGGACAGGGGGCGCCGCCTATAATTCACCCCTCCACTTT
. | TRBJ2-7 | TRBV6-5 | . | CASSSGGYVHEQYF | TGTGCCAGCAGTTCGGGCGGGTATGTTCACGAGCAGTACTTC
. | TRBJ2-5 | TRBV9 | TRBD1 | CASSVVRGGVETQYF | TGTGCCAGCAGCGTAGTTAGAGGGGGCGTAGAGACCCAGTACTTC
once | TRBJ2-7 | TRBV11-1 | . | CASSLEREQYF | TGTGCCAGCAGCTTAGAGAGAGAGCAGTACTTC
once | TRBJ2-5 | TRBV5-1 | . | CASSLFYSLAETQYF | TGCGCCAGCAGCCTGTTTTATAGCTTGGCAGAGACCCAGTACTTC
. | TRBJ2-5 | TRBV28 | TRBD2 | CASSFARGGSETQYF | TGTGCCAGCAGTTTCGCACGGGGAGGGAGTGAGACCCAGTACTTC
once | TRBJ2-7 | TRBV28 | TRBD1 | CASSNPGQGALEQYF | TGTGCCAGCAGTAATCCGGGACAGGGGGCGTTGGAGCAGTACTTC
. | TRBJ2-7 | TRBV11-2 | TRBD2 | CASSRLAGAIYEQYF | TGTGCCAGCAGTCGACTAGCGGGGGCAATCTACGAGCAGTACTTC
. | TRBJ2-3 | TRBV28 | TRBD2 | CASRHSGRAPTDTQYF | TGTGCCAGCAGACATAGCGGGAGGGCCCCCACAGATACGCAGTATTTT
. | TRBJ1-1 | TRBV27 | TRBD1 | CASSTGTGTEAFF | TGTGCCAGCAGTACTGGGACAGGCACTGAAGCTTTCTTT
few | TRBJ2-3 | TRBV19 | . | CASSILGQASSTDTQYF | TGTGCCAGTAGTATCCTTGGGCAGGCGTCTAGCACAGATACGCAGTATTTT
once | TRBJ1-6 | TRBV9 | . | CASSQGSSYNSPLHF | TGTGCCAGCAGCCAGGGTAGCTCCTATAATTCACCCCTCCACTTT
. | TRBJ1-4 | TRBV19 | . | CASSMGPADEKLFF | TGTGCCAGTAGTATGGGGCCCGCGGATGAAAAACTGTTTTTT
. | TRBJ1-1 | TRBV28 | . | CASRPHGQFNTEAFF | TGTGCCAGCAGACCACATGGACAGTTCAACACTGAAGCTTTCTTT
. | TRBJ1-2 | TRBV30 | . | CAWNPFSWNYGYTF | TGTGCCTGGAACCCATTTAGTTGGAACTATGGCTACACCTTC
. | TRBJ2-2 | TRBV6-6 | . | CASRYQAAAPGELFF | TGTGCCAGCAGATACCAGGCAGCGGCCCCCGGGGAGCTGTTTTTT
once | TRBJ2-1 | TRBV5-1 | TRBD1 | CASSLRTGGSNEQFF | TGCGCCAGCAGCCTTCGGACAGGGGGTTCCAATGAGCAGTTCTTC
. | TRBJ2-7 | TRBV2 | . | CASSEVRVAYEQYF | TGTGCCAGCAGTGAAGTCAGGGTGGCCTACGAGCAGTACTTC
. | TRBJ2-2 | TRBV19 | TRBD1 | CASGIGQGAGELFF | TGTGCCAGTGGCATAGGACAGGGGGCGGGGGAGCTGTTTTTT
. | TRBJ1-2 | TRBV6-6 | . | CASSLGGGSYGYTF | TGTGCCAGCAGTTTAGGTGGAGGTTCCTATGGCTACACCTTC
. | TRBJ2-3 | TRBV5-4 | TRBD2 | CASSWRGGSPDTQYF | TGTGCCAGCAGCTGGCGAGGCGGGAGCCCCGATACGCAGTATTTT
. | TRBJ2-7 | TRBV9 | TRBD2 | CASSVGELTSGAYEQYF | TGTGCCAGCAGCGTAGGAGAGTTGACTAGCGGGGCGTACGAGCAGTACTTC
. | TRBJ1-1 | TRBV19 | TRBD1 | CASSPDHRGAEAFF | TGTGCCAGTAGCCCGGATCACAGGGGCGCTGAAGCTTTCTTT
. | TRBJ2-1 | TRBV4-1 | . | CASSQAADFYNEQFF | TGCGCCAGCAGCCAAGCGGCTGACTTTTACAATGAGCAGTTCTTC
. | TRBJ1-5 | TRBV19 | TRBD1 | CASTNRRTGGEDQPQHF | TGTGCCAGTACCAATAGACGGACAGGGGGTGAGGATCAGCCCCAGCATTTT
. | TRBJ2-7 | TRBV6-1 | . | CASSVTYEQYF | TGTGCCAGCAGTGTCACCTACGAGCAGTACTTC
. | TRBJ2-7 | TRBV9 | TRBD1 | CASSPLGTGPYEQYF | TGTGCCAGCAGCCCCCTTGGGACAGGGCCCTACGAGCAGTACTTC
. | TRBJ2-7 | TRBV7-3 | . | CASSLTPTTRVYEQYF | TGTGCCAGCAGCTTGACCCCGACTACACGGGTTTACGAGCAGTACTTC
. | TRBJ2-7 | TRBV18 | TRBD1 | CASSPDRAYEQYF | TGTGCCAGCTCACCAGACAGGGCCTACGAGCAGTACTTC
. | TRBJ2-3 | TRBV6-1 | TRBD1 | CASRKDRGRADTQYF | TGTGCCAGCAGGAAAGACAGGGGGCGCGCAGATACGCAGTATTTT
. | TRBJ2-7 | TRBV27 | . | CASRPSADSSYEQYF | TGTGCCAGCAGACCATCCGCGGACAGCTCCTACGAGCAGTACTTC
. | TRBJ2-6 | TRBV2 | TRBD1 | CASRGTGGLGANVLTF | TGTGCCAGCCGGGGGACAGGGGGATTGGGGGCCAACGTCCTGACTTTC
. | TRBJ2-3 | TRBV6-4 | TRBD2 | CASSDSPGLAPDTQYF | TGTGCCAGCAGTGACTCCCCGGGACTAGCGCCAGATACGCAGTATTTT
. | TRBJ1-2 | TRBV11-2 | . | CASSFPGSYGYTF | TGTGCCAGCAGCTTCCCAGGGTCCTATGGCTACACCTTC
once | TRBJ1-2 | TRBV6-5 | . | CASSYSKNYGYTF | TGTGCCAGCAGCTACAGCAAAAACTATGGCTACACCTTC